The 16 T cell receptor beta chains below were found in one sample sequenced in a study of T cells after yellow fever vaccination. TCRdb reprocessed the 5' RACE reads via MiXCR and lists one record per CDR3 protein. The sample holds 510,000 or so distinct CDR3 sequences, 15% to 20% seen once. Specimen: PBMCs, collected 15 days after the yellow fever booster vaccination. The receptors were sampled from a man aged 25-45 years who received the YFV17D yellow fever vaccine.

The rearrangement uses TRBV5-1 and TRBJ2-3; D is undetermined. The germline gives CDR1 SGHRS, CDR2 YFSETQ. Trimming stripped 2 bases from V and 5 bases from J, with 6 bases between. The CDR3 spans 12 residues. The CDR3 DNA sequence: TGCGCCAGCAGCTTTGGTAAAGATACGCAGTATTTT. Residues: CASSFGKDTQYF.

This clonotype was recorded at least ten times. This chain joins TRBV5-1 and TRBJ2-7, with TRBD1 identical over 10 bases. Losses at the gene ends were 3 bases for V and 6 bases for J; bases not matched to a gene: 3. CDR3 length: 13 residues. Per the germline V gene, CDR1 is SGHRS and CDR2 is YFSETQ. CDR3 sequence reads: CASSSGQGSEQYF. CDR3 coding DNA: TGCGCCAGCAGCTCGGGACAGGGGAGCGAGCAGTACTTC.

This clonotype was detected many times. The chain links TRBV19 to TRBJ2-3; TRBD2 matches at 10 bases. Germline assignment: CDR1 LNHDA and CDR2 SQIVND (reference sequence). V was clipped by 5 bases and J by 0 bases; unmatched bases: 2. The CDR3 sequence is 15 residues long. CDR3 protein: CASSSGLASTDTQYF. CDR3 DNA: TGTGCCAGTAGTTCGGGACTAGCGAGCACAGATACGCAGTATTTT.

The table lists this clonotype with a few counts. The chain joins TRBV12-3 or TRBV12-4 to TRBJ2-1; D gene ambiguous. The length of the CDR3 is 14 residues. The V end was cut by 2 bases, the J end by 7 bases, with 12 bases between. The DNA of the CDR3 is TGTGCCAGCAGTTTATCGGCCAGTGGGAATGAGCAGTTCTTC. Encoded protein: CASSLSASGNEQFF.

V usage is TRBV18 and J usage is TRBJ2-1, with 10 nucleotides matching TRBD2. Germline-derived CDR1 and CDR2 are KGHSH and LQKENI. This CDR3 is 16 amino acids long. Trimming took 4 bases from V and 4 from J; bases not matched to a gene: 7. The CDR3 DNA follows: TGTGCCAGCTCACAGTCGCTAGCGGGAGAGTACAATGAGCAGTTCTTC. It yields the protein CASSQSLAGEYNEQFF.

This clonotype has only a few counts. The chain is built from TRBV7-2 and TRBJ2-7, with 12 nucleotides matching TRBD2. After removal of 5 bases from V and 6 bases from J, the junction contained 5 bases not matched to a gene. The germline gives CDR1 SGHTA, CDR2 FQGNSA. CDR3 length equals 14 residues. CDR3 sequence reads: CASSPRTSGIEQYF. In DNA, the CDR3 is TGTGCCAGCAGCCCCCGGACTAGCGGGATCGAGCAGTACTTC.

CDR3 nucleotide sequence: TGTGCCAGCAGCTCGCCCCCAGGGGGAGAGACCCAGTACTTC. Protein sequence: CASSSPPGGETQYF. V gene TRBV7-2 combines with J gene TRBJ2-5; 7 nucleotides align to TRBD1. The V and J ends lost 4 bases and 4 bases, in that order; junction bases with no gene match: 6. The CDR3 sequence is 14 residues long. From germline, CDR1 is SGHTA and CDR2 FQGNSA.

The chain is built from TRBV20-1 and TRBJ2-5; D is ambiguous. From germline, CDR1 is DFQATT and CDR2 SNEGSKA (reference sequence). V shed 1 base and J shed 1 base, with 10 bases lying between them. This CDR3 is 14 amino acids long. The CDR3 reads CSARVDWLQETQYF. The DNA for the CDR3 is TGCAGTGCTAGAGTCGACTGGCTCCAAGAGACCCAGTACTTC.

The chain links TRBV20-1 to TRBJ2-2; D is ambiguous. This CDR3 comprises 15 residues. V dropped 5 bases and J dropped 6 bases, with 19 bases sitting between them. Germline loops: CDR1 DFQATT, CDR2 SNEGSKA (reference sequence). CDR3 bases: TGCAGTGCTCGACCCGGTACAGTTCTACCCGGGGAGCTGTTTTTT. Its protein is CSARPGTVLPGELFF.

This chain connects TRBV20-1 to TRBJ1-5, with D possibly matching TRBD1 (6 bases). The V gene's germline CDR1 is DFQATT and CDR2 SNEGSKA (reference sequence). The CDR3 loop spans 12 amino acids. Trimming stripped 6 bases from V and 7 bases from J, with 13 bases between. CDR3 in amino acids: CSAYEGVQPQHF. CDR3 bases: TGCAGTGCGTACGAGGGGGTCCAGCCCCAGCATTTT.

A few counts support this clonotype. In DNA, the CDR3 is TGTGCCAGCAGCCCATTAGCGGGGCGGGAGACCCAGTACTTC. Amino acids: CASSPLAGRETQYF. The chain carries TRBV3-1 and TRBJ2-5, with 8 nucleotides matching TRBD2. Trimming at V came to 4 bases and at J to 5 bases, leaving 6 bases not matched to a gene. CDR1 and CDR2 from the germline V gene are LGHDT and YNNKEL (reference sequence). The CDR3 runs 14 residues.

This chain connects TRBV5-8 to TRBJ1-2, with D unclear. CDR3 length equals 12 residues. Per the germline V gene, CDR1 is SGHTS and CDR2 is YDEGEE. V lost 2 bases, J lost 8 bases, and 10 bases lay in between. The CDR3 DNA reads TGTGCCAGCAGCTTTCGGAGGCCGGGCTACACCTTC. This encodes CASSFRRPGYTF.

The V call is TRBV7-9, the J call TRBJ1-5; 7 bases are shared with TRBD1. This CDR3 contains 14 residues. The germline gives CDR1 SEHNR, CDR2 FQNEAQ (reference sequence). V dropped 4 bases and J dropped 3; count of bases not matched to a gene: 3. DNA of the CDR3: TGTGCCAGCAGCTCAGGGGGTTTCAATCAGCCCCAGCATTTT. It codes for CASSSGGFNQPQHF.

This clonotype has more than one count but fewer than ten. V is TRBV19 and J is TRBJ2-1; 7 nucleotides agree with TRBD2. The CDR3 contains 11 residues. CDR1 is LNHDA, CDR2 SQIVND, per germline (reference sequence). The junction had 2 bases not matched to a gene; V was cut back by 8 bases and J by 7 bases. CDR3 nucleotides: TGTGCCAGTTGGGGGGGGAATGAGCAGTTCTTC. As protein: CASWGGNEQFF.

This clonotype occurred a few times. The chain recombines TRBV7-2 with TRBJ2-7; D is unclear. The germline gives CDR1 SGHTA, CDR2 FQGNSA. The CDR3 loop spans 15 amino acids. V was pared by 2 bases and J by 0 bases, with 11 bases between. This CDR3 reads CASSLTKGYSYEQYF. The CDR3 DNA reads TGTGCCAGCAGCTTAACGAAAGGGTACTCCTACGAGCAGTACTTC.

This clonotype was detected only a few times. The gene calls are TRBV10-3 and TRBJ2-2; 8 positions match TRBD2. V trimming: 10 bases; J trimming: 7 bases; junction bases outside the gene matches: 11. In germline, CDR1 is ENHRY, CDR2 SYGVKD. The CDR3 sequence is 14 residues long. CDR3 protein: CATLGLAGNGELFF. DNA for the CDR3: TGTGCCACTTTGGGATTAGCGGGAAACGGGGAGCTGTTTTTT.